This TCR beta chain was identified in a study of blood T cell repertoires in COVID-19. Study-wide background: There were acute and convalescent COVID-19 samples, and they came from the United States, Italy and Spain. Sample material is recorded as cDNA or gDNA derived from T cells, B-cell-depleted T cells, or PBMCs.

Original handling: Estimated nucleated cell counts came from reference gene primer amplification. Repertoires were generated with immunoSEQ multiplex PCR, while TCRdb's copy carries only in-frame clones and drops some. V, J and clone size derive from that table, while D and trimming were established from the DNA sequence. The sample holds about 80,000 clones, 80% to 90% seen once. V lost 0 bases and J lost 5; bases outside the gene matches: 6. The germline V gene encodes CDR1 MNHEY and CDR2 SVGAGI. CDR3 length equals 15 residues. A few counts support this clone. The sequencing sample was made of peripheral blood. The chain joins TRBV6-5 to TRBJ1-1; 7 bases agree with TRBD1. This sequence was found in a woman older than 75 with acute or convalescent COVID-19. The CDR3 is CASSYSSRGTTEAFF. The CDR3 bases are TGTGCCAGCAGTTACTCCTCCAGGGGGACAACTGAAGCTTTCTTT.